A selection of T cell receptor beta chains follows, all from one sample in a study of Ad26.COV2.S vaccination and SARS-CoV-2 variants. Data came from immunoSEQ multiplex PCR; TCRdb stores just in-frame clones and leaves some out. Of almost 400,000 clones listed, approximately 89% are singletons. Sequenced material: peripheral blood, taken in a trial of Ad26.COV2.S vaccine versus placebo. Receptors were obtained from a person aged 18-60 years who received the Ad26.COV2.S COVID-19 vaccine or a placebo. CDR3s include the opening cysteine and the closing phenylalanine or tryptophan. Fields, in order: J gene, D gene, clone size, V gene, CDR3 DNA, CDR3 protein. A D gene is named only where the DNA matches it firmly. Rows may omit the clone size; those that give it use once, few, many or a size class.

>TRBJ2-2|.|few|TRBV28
TGTGCCAGCACCCCCTCGGTTGGCACCGGGGAGCTGTTTTTT
CASTPSVGTGELFF
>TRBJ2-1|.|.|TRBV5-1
TGCGCCAGCAGCCAGGGACCGGGTAATGAGCAGTTCTTC
CASSQGPGNEQFF
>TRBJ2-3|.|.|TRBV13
TGTGCCAGCAGCTTAGGCCGCGCCCGCTTGGCGGGGAATACGCAGTATTTT
CASSLGRARLAGNTQYF
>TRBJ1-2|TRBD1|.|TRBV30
TGTGCCTGGAGTGTACATCTCGGGACAGGGGGCTGGAACTATGGCTACACCTTC
CAWSVHLGTGGWNYGYTF
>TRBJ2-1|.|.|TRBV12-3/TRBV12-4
TGTGCCAGCAGTCAGACGGGGGAGCAGTTCTTC
CASSQTGEQFF
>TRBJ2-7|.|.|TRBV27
TGTGCCAGCAGTTTATCGTTTGAAGACAGCTACGAGCAGTACTTC
CASSLSFEDSYEQYF
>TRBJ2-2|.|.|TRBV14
TGTGCCAGCAGCCAAGTCCACTCCTACACCGGGGAGCTGTTTTTT
CASSQVHSYTGELFF
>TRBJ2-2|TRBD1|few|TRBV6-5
TGTGCCGTGGGAATAACAGGGGGGAAGGCCGGGGAGCTGTTTTTT
CAVGITGGKAGELFF
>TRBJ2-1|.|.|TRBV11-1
TGTGCCAGCAGCGTAGGGATTCACCATGAGCAGTTCTTC
CASSVGIHHEQFF
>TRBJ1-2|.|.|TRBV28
TGTGCCAGCACTCGGCTGGACAGCCGCTATGGCTACACCTTC
CASTRLDSRYGYTF
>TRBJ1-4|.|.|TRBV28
TGTGCCAGCACCCGGGGTATCAATGAAAAACTGTTTTTT
CASTRGINEKLFF
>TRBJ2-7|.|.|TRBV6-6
TGTGCCAGCACCCCGACGGGAACAAGGAATTCCTACGAGCAGTACTTC
CASTPTGTRNSYEQYF
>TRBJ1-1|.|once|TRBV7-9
TGTGCCAGCAGCGTCCGCAGGGGGAACACTGAAGCTTTCTTT
CASSVRRGNTEAFF
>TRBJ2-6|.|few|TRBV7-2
TGTGCCAGCAGCTTAGCAACCGGGGCCAACGTCCTGACTTTC
CASSLATGANVLTF
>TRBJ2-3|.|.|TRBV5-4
TGTGCCAGCAGCTTGACGGGAACAGATACGCAGTATTTT
CASSLTGTDTQYF
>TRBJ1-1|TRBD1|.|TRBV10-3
TGTGCCATCAAAGGCCCAGGGGGAAATCTGAACACTGAAGCTTTCTTT
CAIKGPGGNLNTEAFF
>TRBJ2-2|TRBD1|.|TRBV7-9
TGTGCCAGCAGCCTCCGGACAGGGGGCAACACCGGGGAGCTGTTTTTT
CASSLRTGGNTGELFF
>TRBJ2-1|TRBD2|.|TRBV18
TGTGCCAGCTCACTAGGCCTCCTAGCGGGAGGGTTGGTTGATGAGCAGTTCTTC
CASSLGLLAGGLVDEQFF
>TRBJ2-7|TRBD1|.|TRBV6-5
TGTGCCAGCAGGACAGGGGGCATTCTTCCCGAGCAGTACTTC
CASRTGGILPEQYF
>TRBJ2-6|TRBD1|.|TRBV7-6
TGTGCCAGCAGCTTAGAGACAGGGGGCGCCAGGGCCAACGTCCTGACTTTC
CASSLETGGARANVLTF
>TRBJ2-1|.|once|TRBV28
TGTGCCAGCCAGGCCTACAATGAGCAGTTCTTC
CASQAYNEQFF
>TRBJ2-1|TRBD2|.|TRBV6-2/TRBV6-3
TGTGCCAGCAGTTACCCTACTAGCGGGACGGGCGAGCAGTTCTTC
CASSYPTSGTGEQFF
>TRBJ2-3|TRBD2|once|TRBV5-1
TGCGCCAGCAGCCTAGGACTAGCCGCAGATACGCAGTATTTT
CASSLGLAADTQYF
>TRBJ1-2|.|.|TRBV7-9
TGTGCCAGCAGCTTCCTACCGGACACCGGGGCTGGCTACACCTTC
CASSFLPDTGAGYTF
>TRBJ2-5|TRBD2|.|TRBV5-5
TGTGCCAGCAGCTATGGCATAGCGGGAGTTTCCCAAGAGACCCAGTACTTC
CASSYGIAGVSQETQYF
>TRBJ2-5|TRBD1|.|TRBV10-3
TGTGCCATCAGTGAGGGACAGGGGGCGGAGACCCAGTACTTC
CAISEGQGAETQYF
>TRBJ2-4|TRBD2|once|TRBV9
TGTGCCAGCAGCCGTCAACCTCTAGCGGGAGGCACCGACATTCAGTACTTC
CASSRQPLAGGTDIQYF
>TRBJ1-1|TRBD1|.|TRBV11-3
TGTGCCAGCAGCTTGGGGAAAACAGGGGTCGGCACTGAAGCTTTCTTT
CASSLGKTGVGTEAFF
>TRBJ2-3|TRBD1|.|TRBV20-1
TGCAGTGCTAGTGGGACAGGGTGGATCACAGATACGCAGTATTTT
CSASGTGWITDTQYF
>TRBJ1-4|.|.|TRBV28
TGTGCCAGCACACAAGCAACTAATGAAAAACTGTTTTTT
CASTQATNEKLFF
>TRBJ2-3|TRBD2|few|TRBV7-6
TGTGCCAGCAGCTTAGATATAGCGGGAGGCACAGATACGCAGTATTTT
CASSLDIAGGTDTQYF
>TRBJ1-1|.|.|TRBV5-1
TGCGCCAGCAGCCAGGGCGGCGGCACTGAAGCTTTCTTT
CASSQGGGTEAFF
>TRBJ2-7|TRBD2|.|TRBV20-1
TGCAGTGCTAGTATCCGGTCACTAGCGGCTTACTCCTACGAGCAGTACTTC
CSASIRSLAAYSYEQYF
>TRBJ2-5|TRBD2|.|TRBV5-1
TGCGCCAGCAGCTGGGAGGGATATGGTGGAGAGACCCAGTACTTC
CASSWEGYGGETQYF
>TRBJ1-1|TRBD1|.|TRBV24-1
TGTGCCACCAGTGCCCCGGGACAGGGGGCGCGGGCTTTCTTT
CATSAPGQGARAFF
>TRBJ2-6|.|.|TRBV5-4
TGTGCCAGCAGCTCGGCGGGCTCTGGGGCCAACGTCCTGACTTTC
CASSSAGSGANVLTF
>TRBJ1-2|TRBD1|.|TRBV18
TGTGCCAGCTCACCACAGGGGGCAGATGGCTACACCTTC
CASSPQGADGYTF
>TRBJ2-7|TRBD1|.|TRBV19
TGTGCCAGTAGTCCCGGGACAGGGACTAACGAGCAGTACTTC
CASSPGTGTNEQYF
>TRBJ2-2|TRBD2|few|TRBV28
TGTGCCAGCAGCCAGGGAGGGGTCGACACCGGGGAGCTGTTTTTT
CASSQGGVDTGELFF
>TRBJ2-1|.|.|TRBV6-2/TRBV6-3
TGTGCCAGCAGTTACCTAAGAGCGGATTCTCCGTGGAATGAGCAGTTCTTC
CASSYLRADSPWNEQFF
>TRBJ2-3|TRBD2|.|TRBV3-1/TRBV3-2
TGTGCCAGCAGCCAAGAGGCTAGCGGAAACACAGATACGCAGTATTTT
CASSQEASGNTDTQYF
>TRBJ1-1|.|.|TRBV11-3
TGTGCCAGCAGCTTAGTATCGGAGGGCGAAGCTTTCTTT
CASSLVSEGEAFF
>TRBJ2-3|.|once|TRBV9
TGTGCCAGCAGCGTAGCTTTGTCTAGCACAGATACGCAGTATTTT
CASSVALSSTDTQYF
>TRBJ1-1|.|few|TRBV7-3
TGTGCCAGCAGCCCCTCCGCCATTGGTAAAGCTTTCTTT
CASSPSAIGKAFF
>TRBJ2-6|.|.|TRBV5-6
TGTGCCAGCAGCTTGAAATCAGGGACGGCGGCCTCTGGGGCCAACGTCCTGACTTTC
CASSLKSGTAASGANVLTF
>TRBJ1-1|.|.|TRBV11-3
TGTGCCAGCAGCTTAGGGCTTCAGAACACTGAAGCTTTCTTT
CASSLGLQNTEAFF
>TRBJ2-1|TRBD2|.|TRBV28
TGTGCCAGCAGTTACGAGCGGGAGCCCTACAATGAGCAGTTCTTC
CASSYEREPYNEQFF
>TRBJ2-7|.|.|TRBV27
TGTGCCAGCAGTGCCTCCCGGGACGGAACCTACGAGCAGTACTTC
CASSASRDGTYEQYF
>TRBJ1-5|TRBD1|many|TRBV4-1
TGCGCCAGCAGCCAAGATGGGACAGGGGTGGGTCAGCCCCAGCATTTT
CASSQDGTGVGQPQHF